This TCR beta chain was retrieved from a study of regulatory T cells in long-lasting Graves disease. About the research overall: Positive TSH receptor antibodies alongside over 5 years of antithyroid drugs were what marked Graves' disease as persistent. Regarding the study as a whole: The TCR repertoire of persistent Graves' patients was less diverse than that of newly diagnosed ones.

Time point specified: persistent/refractory GD, antithyroid drugs over 5 years with positive TRAb. Generation of the TCR library employed RNA extracted from PBMCs. Xi'an, China, was home to the endocrinology department that provided patients. After removal of 5 bases from V and 5 bases from J, the junction contained 8 bases not matched to a gene. CDR1 and CDR2 (germline): LGHDT, YNNKEL (reference sequence). CDR3 length: 14 amino acids. TCR beta libraries were built with iRepertoire HTBI primers and Arm-PCR of CDR3 regions. TCRdb passed the multiplex PCR reads through MiXCR, listing each CDR3 protein once. This table has approximately 690,000 distinct CDR3 sequences, around 30% appearing once. As to this clonotype: The antigen remains unidentified.

The chain links TRBV3-1 to TRBJ2-7, with TRBD2 identical over 8 bases. Sequences were derived from peripheral blood mononuclear cells (PBMCs), sampled when the disease was refractory, from a patient treated with antithyroid drugs. This receptor was obtained from a female donor with Graves disease. CDR3 sequence reads: CASSYSGSGNEQYF. In DNA form, the CDR3 reads TGTGCCAGCAGCTACAGCGGGAGTGGAAACGAGCAGTACTTC.